The rows below give T cell receptor beta chains drawn from one sample of a study of blood T cell repertoires in COVID-19. Some clones are missing from TCRdb's copy, which holds only in-frame ones; the method was immunoSEQ multiplex PCR. The sample carries some 270,000 clones, around 89% recorded once. The specimen was PBMCs or T cells enriched from blood (not recorded which). All receptors derive from a woman in her twenties or thirties with acute COVID-19. Each CDR3 is given with its conserved first and last residue. D genes are given only for firm matches. The size of a clone is reported for some rows only, either as once, few or many, or as a class for expanded clones.

j_call clone_size d_call v_call cdr3_nt cdr3_aa
TRBJ1-1 NA NA TRBV15 TGTGCCACGGGGGACTGGGGCGAGGGGAACACTGAAGCTTTCTTT CATGDWGEGNTEAFF
TRBJ2-7 NA TRBD2 TRBV7-3 TGTGCCAGCAGCCAAGCAGCGGGAGAGTTATACGAGCAGTACTTC CASSQAAGELYEQYF
TRBJ1-4 NA NA TRBV6-5 TGTGCCAGCAGCCCAGGGGTTGGAAAACTGTTTTTT CASSPGVGKLFF
TRBJ2-3 NA TRBD2 TRBV5-5 TGTGCCAGCAGCTCCCTAGCGGGAGGGCCGCGTCTAGCGCAGTATTTT CASSSLAGGPRLAQYF
TRBJ2-7 NA NA TRBV28 TGTGCCAGCAGCCTCGGTCGCTCCTACGAGCAGTACTTC CASSLGRSYEQYF
TRBJ2-7 NA NA TRBV7-2 TGTGCCAGCAGCTTAGCCGGCGGATCCTACGAGCAGTACTTC CASSLAGGSYEQYF
TRBJ2-5 NA NA TRBV6-1 TGTGCCAGCAGTGAAGGGGGGCCCTCGGAGACCCAGTACTTC CASSEGGPSETQYF
TRBJ2-2 NA NA TRBV5-1 TGCGCCAGCAGCTCAGGGGAAAACACCGGGGAGCTGTTTTTT CASSSGENTGELFF
TRBJ1-5 NA NA TRBV9 TGTGCCAGCAGCGTGGGAGGAGTCAATCAGCCCCAGCATTTT CASSVGGVNQPQHF
TRBJ2-2 NA TRBD2 TRBV10-1 TGCGCCAGCAGGGCGATAGCGGGACACACCGGGGAGCTGTTTTTT CASRAIAGHTGELFF
TRBJ1-1 NA TRBD1 TRBV14 TGTGCCAGCAGGGGACAGGGGTACACTGAAGCTTTCTTT CASRGQGYTEAFF
TRBJ2-7 NA TRBD1 TRBV13 TGTGCCAGCAGCTTGGACAGGTACTACGAGCAGTACTTC CASSLDRYYEQYF
TRBJ2-1 NA TRBD2 TRBV28 TGTGCCAGCCTCTCCCCGGGACTAGCGGGAGGGAATGAGCAGTTCTTC CASLSPGLAGGNEQFF
TRBJ2-5 once TRBD2 TRBV28 TGTGCCAGCAGTCTTATAGCGGGAGTAGGGGAGACCCAGTACTTC CASSLIAGVGETQYF
TRBJ1-1 once TRBD1 TRBV5-1 TGCGCCAGCAGCTTGAACAAGGACAGGAACGTTGAAGCTTTCTTT CASSLNKDRNVEAFF
TRBJ1-1 once TRBD1 TRBV24-1 TGTGCCACCAGTGACTCTGGACAGGGGGACACTGAAGCTTTCTTT CATSDSGQGDTEAFF
TRBJ2-2 NA NA TRBV6-5 TGTGCCAGCAGTTACGAATCAGGGAACACCGGGGAGCTGTTTTTT CASSYESGNTGELFF
TRBJ2-1 once TRBD2 TRBV5-1 TGCGCCAGCAGCTTGCGACTAGCGGGAGTCCAGAATGAGCAGTTCTTC CASSLRLAGVQNEQFF
TRBJ2-7 NA NA TRBV19 TGTGCCAGTAGTGCGAATAAGTGGGCGGGACCCCACGAGCAGTACTTC CASSANKWAGPHEQYF
TRBJ2-3 few NA TRBV19 TGTGCCAGTGCACTTGTTGGGGGGACAGATACGCAGTATTTT CASALVGGTDTQYF
TRBJ2-2 NA NA TRBV28 TGTGCCAGCCGGGGACTTAACACCGGGGAGCTGTTTTTT CASRGLNTGELFF
TRBJ2-6 few TRBD1 TRBV5-1 TGCGCCAGCAGCTCGGGACAGGTTATCTCTGGGGCCAACGTCCTGACTTTC CASSSGQVISGANVLTF